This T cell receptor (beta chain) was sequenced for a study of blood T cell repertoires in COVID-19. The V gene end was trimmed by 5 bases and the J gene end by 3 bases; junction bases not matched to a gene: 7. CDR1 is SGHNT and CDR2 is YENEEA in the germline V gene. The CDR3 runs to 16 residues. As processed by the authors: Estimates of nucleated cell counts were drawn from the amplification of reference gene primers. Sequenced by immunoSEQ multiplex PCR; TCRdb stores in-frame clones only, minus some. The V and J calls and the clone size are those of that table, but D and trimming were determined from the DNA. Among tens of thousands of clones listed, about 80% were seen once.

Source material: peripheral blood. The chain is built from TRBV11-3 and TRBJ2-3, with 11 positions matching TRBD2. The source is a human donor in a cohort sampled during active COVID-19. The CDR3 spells CASSLSGRAVTDTQYF. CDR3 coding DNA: TGTGCCAGCAGCCTTAGCGGGAGGGCCGTGACAGATACGCAGTATTTT.